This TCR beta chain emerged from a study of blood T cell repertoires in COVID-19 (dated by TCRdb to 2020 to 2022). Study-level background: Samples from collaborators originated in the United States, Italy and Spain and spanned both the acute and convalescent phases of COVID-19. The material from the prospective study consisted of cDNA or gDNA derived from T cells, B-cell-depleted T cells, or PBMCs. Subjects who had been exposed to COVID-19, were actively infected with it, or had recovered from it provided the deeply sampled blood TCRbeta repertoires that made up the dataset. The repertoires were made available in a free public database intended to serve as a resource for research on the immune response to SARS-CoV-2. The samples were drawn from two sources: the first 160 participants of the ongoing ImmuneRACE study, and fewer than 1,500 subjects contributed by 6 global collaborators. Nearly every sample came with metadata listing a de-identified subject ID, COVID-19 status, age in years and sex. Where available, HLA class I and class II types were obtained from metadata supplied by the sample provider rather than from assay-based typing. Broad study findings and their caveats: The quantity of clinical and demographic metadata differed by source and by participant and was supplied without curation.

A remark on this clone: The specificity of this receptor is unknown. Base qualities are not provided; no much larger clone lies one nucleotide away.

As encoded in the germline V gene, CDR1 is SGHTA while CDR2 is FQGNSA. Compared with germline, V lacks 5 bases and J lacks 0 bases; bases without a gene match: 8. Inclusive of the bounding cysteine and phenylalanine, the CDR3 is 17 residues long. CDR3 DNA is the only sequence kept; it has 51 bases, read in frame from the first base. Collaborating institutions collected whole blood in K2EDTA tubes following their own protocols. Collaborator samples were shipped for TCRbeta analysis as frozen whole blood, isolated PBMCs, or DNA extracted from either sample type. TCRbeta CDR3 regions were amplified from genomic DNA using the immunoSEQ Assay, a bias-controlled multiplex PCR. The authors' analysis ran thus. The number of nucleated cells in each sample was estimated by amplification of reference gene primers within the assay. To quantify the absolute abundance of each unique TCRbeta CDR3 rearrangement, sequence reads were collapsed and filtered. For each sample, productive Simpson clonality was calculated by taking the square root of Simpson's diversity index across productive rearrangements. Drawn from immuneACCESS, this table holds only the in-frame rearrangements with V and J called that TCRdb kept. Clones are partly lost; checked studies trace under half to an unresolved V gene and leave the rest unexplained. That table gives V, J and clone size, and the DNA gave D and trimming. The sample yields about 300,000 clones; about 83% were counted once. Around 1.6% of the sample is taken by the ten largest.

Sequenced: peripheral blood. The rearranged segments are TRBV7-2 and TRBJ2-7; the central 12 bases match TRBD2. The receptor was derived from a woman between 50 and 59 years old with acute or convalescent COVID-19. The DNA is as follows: TGTGCCAGCAGCAAACGGACTAGCGGGACAATCTCCTACGAGCAGTACTTC. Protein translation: CASSKRTSGTISYEQYF.